The source of this TCR beta chain is a study of blood T cell repertoires in COVID-19 (dated by TCRdb to 2018 to 2021). Concerning the study at large: Samples from collaborators originated in the United States, Italy and Spain and spanned both the acute and convalescent phases of COVID-19. The material from the prospective study consisted of cDNA or gDNA derived from T cells, B-cell-depleted T cells, or PBMCs. Subjects who had been exposed to COVID-19, were actively infected with it, or had recovered from it provided the deeply sampled blood TCRbeta repertoires that made up the dataset. The repertoires were released in a freely available public database intended as a resource for research on the immune response to SARS-CoV-2. The samples were drawn from the first 160 participants of the ongoing ImmuneRACE study and from more than 1,000 subjects provided by 6 global collaborators. The sample metadata nearly always contained a de-identified subject ID, COVID-19 status, age in years and sex. Where HLA class I and class II types were available, the types were taken from metadata supplied by the sample provider, not from assay-based typing.

On this clone itself: The antigen it binds to is not known. The input lacks base qualities; no much larger clone sits a single base away.

Trimming at the junction amounts to 8 bases on V and 8 bases on J, and the germline ends lie 6 bases apart. The CDR3 has 10 amino acids, counting the end cysteine and phenylalanine. The DNA shown is the 30-base CDR3, in frame from base 1. CDR1 SEHNR and CDR2 FQNEAQ were looked up in the germline V gene (reference sequence). The paper as a whole reports these results and caveats: The amount of clinical and demographic metadata varied by source and participant and was provided uncurated.

TCRbeta CDR3 regions were amplified from genomic DNA by means of the immunoSEQ Assay, a bias-controlled multiplex PCR. In the paper's pipeline: The number of nucleated cells in each sample was estimated by amplification of reference gene primers within the assay. To quantify the absolute abundance of each unique TCRbeta CDR3 rearrangement, sequence reads were collapsed and filtered. For each sample, productive Simpson clonality was calculated by taking the square root of Simpson's diversity index across productive rearrangements. Here the immuneACCESS table is served through TCRdb, limited to in-frame sequences with V and J called. Missing clones are a known gap in these copies; in checked studies unresolved V genes cover under half, and the rest lacks a known reason. That table supplies the V and J calls and clone size; D and trimming were determined from the DNA. The sample table contains about 80,000 clones; only one count was recorded for 78% of them. About 15% of the sample belongs to the ten largest clones.

Collaborating institutions collected whole blood in K2EDTA tubes following their own protocols. For TCRbeta analysis, collaborators shipped samples as frozen whole blood, isolated PBMCs, or DNA extracted from either of those sample types. Sequenced sample: peripheral blood. The source of this sequence is a human donor in a cohort sampled during active COVID-19. This receptor chain uses TRBV7-9 and TRBJ2-2; the D gene identity is not certain. The sequence in DNA is TGTGCCAGCCGCGAGGGGGAGCTGTTTTTT. This encodes CASREGELFF.